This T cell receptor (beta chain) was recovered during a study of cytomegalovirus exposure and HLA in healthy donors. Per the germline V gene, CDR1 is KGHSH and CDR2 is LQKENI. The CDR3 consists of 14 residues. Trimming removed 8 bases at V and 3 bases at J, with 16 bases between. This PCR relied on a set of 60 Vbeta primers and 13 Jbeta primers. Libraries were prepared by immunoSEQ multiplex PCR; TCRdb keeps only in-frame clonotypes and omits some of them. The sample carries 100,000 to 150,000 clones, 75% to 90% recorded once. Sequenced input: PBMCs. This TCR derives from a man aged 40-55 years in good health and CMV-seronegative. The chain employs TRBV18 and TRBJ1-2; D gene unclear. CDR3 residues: CASTEGIDDYGYTF. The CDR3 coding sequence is TGTGCCAGCACAGAGGGCATCGACGACTATGGCTACACCTTC.